The 5 T cell receptor beta chains in this list originate from one sample, sequenced in a study of T-cell reconstitution after alpha-beta-depleted transplantation in children. Preparing the TCRbeta library involved the use of unique molecular identifiers. TCRdb passed the PCR reads through MiXCR, listing each CDR3 protein once. This sample has fewer than 550,000 distinct CDR3 sequences, with 15% to 20% found just once. The sequenced sample was PBMCs, mostly from graft donor cells, obtained 360 days after TCRalphabeta/CD19-depleted stem cell transplant. The receptor set was obtained from a boy younger than two who had a stem cell transplant for Wiskott-Aldrich syndrome, so the T cells may come from the graft donor.

This clonotype was counted a few times. V gene TRBV4-2 combines with J gene TRBJ2-2; 8 nucleotides align to TRBD2. J was trimmed by 1 base and V by 4 bases; bases with no gene match: 8. Germline loops: CDR1 LGHNA, CDR2 YNFKEQ. The CDR3 spans 17 residues. CDR3 sequence (DNA): TGTGCCAGCAGCCTCGAGAGCGGGGGACTGAACACCGGGGAGCTGTTTTTT. This gives the protein CASSLESGGLNTGELFF.

The chain combines TRBV19 with TRBJ2-1; 13 bases line up with TRBD2. This CDR3 is built from 17 residues. J was trimmed by 0 bases and V by 6 bases; bases with no gene match: 5. CDR1 and CDR2 from the germline V gene are LNHDA and SQIVND (reference sequence). The DNA for the CDR3 is TGTGCCAGTAGAAGGACTAGCGGGAGCCTCTCCTACAATGAGCAGTTCTTC. Translation: CASRRTSGSLSYNEQFF.

In its sample, this clonotype was seen a few times. V gene TRBV2 combines with J gene TRBJ2-5; possible D gene TRBD1, 5 bases. Germline values: CDR1 SNHLY, CDR2 FYNNEI. The CDR3 is made up of 15 amino acids. V dropped 4 bases and J dropped 4 bases, with 16 bases sitting between them. Written as DNA, the CDR3 is TGTGCCAGCAGTGTAGAGCCACCAAGGGGAGAGACCCAGTACTTC. It specifies CASSVEPPRGETQYF.

This clonotype was picked up a small number of times. CDR3 sequence: CSVDPGQGNQETQYF. The DNA for the CDR3 is TGCAGCGTTGACCCGGGACAGGGAAACCAAGAGACCCAGTACTTC. V usage is TRBV29-1 and J usage is TRBJ2-5; 9 bases line up with TRBD1. The CDR3 covers 15 residues. In germline, CDR1 is SQVTM, CDR2 ANQGSEA. Trimming removed 3 bases from V and 0 bases from J; junction bases left unmatched: 5.

The rearrangement links TRBV2 to TRBJ1-4, with D unresolved. The CDR3 contains 15 residues. Germline values: CDR1 SNHLY, CDR2 FYNNEI. V was trimmed by 4 bases and J by 8 bases, leaving 17 bases between them. CDR3 residues: CASSGVSGVGEKLFF. In DNA form, the CDR3 reads TGTGCCAGCAGTGGGGTCTCCGGGGTCGGGGAAAAACTGTTTTTT. Combining the CDR3 with reference TRBV2 and TRBJ1-4 gives the whole variable domain EPEVTQTPSHQVTQMGQEVILRCVPISNHLYFYWYRQILGQKVEFLVSFYNNEISEKSEIFDDQFSVERPDGSNFTLKIRSTKLEDSAMYFCASSGVSGVGEKLFFGSGTQLSVL.